This entry lists 2 T cell receptor beta chains sequenced from one sample in a study of blood T cell repertoires in COVID-19. Measured with immunoSEQ multiplex PCR; TCRdb has only the in-frame clones, and not every one. The sample records approximately 210,000 clones, roughly four fifths being singletons. Material: peripheral blood. Receptors originate from an older woman with active or convalescent COVID-19.

The chain carries TRBV2 and TRBJ2-7, with D possibly being TRBD1 (5 bases). The CDR3 runs 13 residues. Germline V gene sequence: CDR1 SNHLY, CDR2 FYNNEI. V lost 6 bases to trimming and J lost 1 base, with 10 bases between them. CDR3 in amino acids: CASSPRGSYEQYF. The DNA for the CDR3 is TGTGCCAGCAGCCCAAGGGGTTCCTACGAGCAGTACTTC.

The genes are TRBV24-1 and TRBJ2-2, with D possibly TRBD1 on 6 matching bases. The germline gives CDR1 KGHDR, CDR2 SFDVKD. This CDR3 has 15 amino acids. V lost 4 bases and J 1 base, leaving 9 bases between the germline ends. The CDR3 region is CATSEWTENTGELFF. CDR3 DNA: TGTGCCACCAGTGAATGGACAGAGAACACCGGGGAGCTGTTTTTT.